One T cell receptor (beta chain) is described in this entry. The target of this receptor is not known. No much larger clone is present one base from it, and per-base qualities are unavailable. Collaborating institutions collected whole blood in K2EDTA tubes following their own protocols. Collaborator samples were shipped for TCRbeta analysis as frozen whole blood, isolated PBMCs, or DNA extracted from either sample type. This entry comes from a study of blood T cell repertoires in COVID-19 (dated by TCRdb to 2019 to 2021). At the level of the whole study: Samples from collaborators originated in the United States, Italy and Spain and spanned both the acute and convalescent phases of COVID-19. HLA class I and class II types, where available, came from metadata supplied by the sample provider rather than from assay-based typing. Subjects who had been exposed to COVID-19, were actively infected with it, or had recovered from it provided the deeply sampled blood TCRbeta repertoires that made up the dataset. The samples were drawn from the first 160 participants of the ongoing ImmuneRACE study and from more than 1,000 subjects provided by 6 global collaborators. The prospective study material was composed of cDNA or gDNA derived from T cells, B-cell-depleted T cells, or PBMCs. The repertoires were released in a freely available public database intended as a resource for research on the immune response to SARS-CoV-2. Sample metadata almost always included a de-identified subject ID, COVID-19 status, age in years and sex. The paper's findings and limits, for the study overall: How much clinical and demographic metadata was included differed by source and by participant, and the metadata was provided uncurated.

Including the terminal cysteine and phenylalanine, the CDR3 comprises 14 residues. Only CDR3 DNA is held: 42 bases, read in frame from base 1. The germline V gene yields SGHAT for CDR1 and FQNNGV for CDR2. V lost 4 bases and J lost 8 bases, and the count of bases not matched to a germline gene is 10. TCRbeta CDR3 regions were amplified from genomic DNA using the immunoSEQ Assay, a bias-controlled multiplex PCR. In the source study's methods: The number of nucleated cells in each sample was estimated from the amplification of reference gene primers within the assay. Sequence reads were collapsed and filtered to measure the absolute abundance of every unique TCRbeta CDR3 rearrangement. Productive Simpson clonality was computed per sample as the square root of Simpson's diversity index over productive rearrangements. TCRdb holds this immuneACCESS table with in-frame rearrangements only. Some clones are missing; in checked studies, unresolved V genes explain under half, and the rest has no known cause. Clone size and V and J calls were adopted from that table, with D and trimming inferred from the DNA. In this sample the table shows roughly 220,000 clones, 85% to 90% of which occur a single time. Jointly, the top ten make up roughly 5.7% of the sample.

The sample taken for sequencing was peripheral blood. This clonotype originated in a man older than 75 with acute or convalescent COVID-19. Here the chain combines TRBV11-2 and TRBJ1-2, with 7 junctional bases fitting TRBD1. The DNA reads as follows: TGTGCCAGCAGCTCGAACAGGGGCCTTGGGGGCTACACCTTC. Translated, this gives CASSSNRGLGGYTF.